This TCR beta chain stems from a study of vaccination and CD4 T cells after COVID-19. Whole-study context: Timing of post-vaccine sample collection was a median around 75 days after dose two, with a range of 14 to 241.

CD4+ T cells that had been cultured provided DNA sequenced with the Oncomine TCR Beta short-read assay. TCRdb reanalysed the PCR reads using MiXCR and keeps one entry per CDR3 protein. Seen here are roughly 9,800 distinct CDR3 sequences, roughly 35% observed once, and the top ten hold over 10%. Of note for this clonotype: The target antigen is unknown.

CDR3 length: 13 amino acids. Per germline, CDR1 SSHAT and CDR2 FNYEAQ (reference sequence). V gave up 0 bases and J gave up 6 bases, with 7 bases separating them. The study, taken as a whole, reports: The great majority, 304 of 307 vaccine-specific clones, proved spike mono-reactive in convalescent patients.

Treatment specified: approximately nine-day PBMC culture with coronavirus spike peptide pools or control peptides (ViraFEST assay). The collection of CD4+ T cells from the unexposed donor took place before the COVID-19 pandemic (2011-2018). Negative selection isolated the CD4+ T cells once the cells had been cultured for around 11 days. Subject to cell availability, CD4+ T cells from unexposed donors were probed with SARS-CoV-2 S/N and four cold-coronavirus spikes. This sequence originates from a human donor in good health. The sample was CD4+ T cells from blood, cultured in vitro. This sequence joins TRBV7-7 and TRBJ2-3, with a possible D match to TRBD2 (6 bases). CDR3 sequence: CASSLAGGDTQYF. The CDR3 coding sequence is TGTGCCAGCAGCTTAGCGGGGGGTGATACGCAGTATTTT.